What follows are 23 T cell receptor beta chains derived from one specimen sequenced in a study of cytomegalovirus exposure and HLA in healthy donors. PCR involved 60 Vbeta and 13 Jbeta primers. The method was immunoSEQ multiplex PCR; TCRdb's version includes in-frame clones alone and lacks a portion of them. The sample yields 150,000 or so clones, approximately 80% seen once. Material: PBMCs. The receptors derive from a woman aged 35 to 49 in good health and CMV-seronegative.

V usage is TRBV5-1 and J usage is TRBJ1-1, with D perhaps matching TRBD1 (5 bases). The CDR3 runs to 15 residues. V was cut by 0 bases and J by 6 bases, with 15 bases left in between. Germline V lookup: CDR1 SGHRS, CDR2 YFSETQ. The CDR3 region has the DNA TGCGCCAGCAGCTTGGTGGGGGGGGAATTGTCTGAAGCTTTCTTT. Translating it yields CASSLVGGELSEAFF.

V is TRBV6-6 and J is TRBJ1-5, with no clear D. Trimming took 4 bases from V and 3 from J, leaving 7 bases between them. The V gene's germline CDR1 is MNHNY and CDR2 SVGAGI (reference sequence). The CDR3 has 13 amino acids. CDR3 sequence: CASSSTSNQPQHF. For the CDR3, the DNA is TGTGCCAGCAGTTCGACTTCCAATCAGCCCCAGCATTTT.

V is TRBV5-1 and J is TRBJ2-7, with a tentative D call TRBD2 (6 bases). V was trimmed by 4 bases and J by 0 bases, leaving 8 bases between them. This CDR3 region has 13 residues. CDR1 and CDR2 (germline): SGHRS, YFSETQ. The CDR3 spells CASSGGGSYEQYF. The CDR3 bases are TGCGCCAGCAGCGGGGGAGGCTCCTACGAGCAGTACTTC.

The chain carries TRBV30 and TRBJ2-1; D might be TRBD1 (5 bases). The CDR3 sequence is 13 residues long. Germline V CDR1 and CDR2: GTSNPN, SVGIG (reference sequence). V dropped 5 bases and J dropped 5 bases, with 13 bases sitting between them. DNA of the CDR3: TGTGCCTGGTCTTTCTCAGGGAACAATGAGCAGTTCTTC. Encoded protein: CAWSFSGNNEQFF. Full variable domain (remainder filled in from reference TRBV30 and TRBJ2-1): SQTIHQWPATLVQPVGSPLSLECTVEGTSNPNLYWYRQAAGRGLQLLFYSVGIGQISSEVPQNLSASRPQDRQFILSSKKLLLSDSGFYLCAWSFSGNNEQFFGPGTRLTVL.

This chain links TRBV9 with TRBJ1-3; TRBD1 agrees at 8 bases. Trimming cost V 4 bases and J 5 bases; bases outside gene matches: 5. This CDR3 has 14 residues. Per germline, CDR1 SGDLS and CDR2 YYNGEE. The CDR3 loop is CASSLWTGRNTIYF. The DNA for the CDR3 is TGTGCCAGCAGCCTTTGGACAGGGCGAAACACCATATATTTT. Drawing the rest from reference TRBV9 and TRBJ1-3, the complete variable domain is DSGVTQTPKHLITATGQRVTLRCSPRSGDLSVYWYQQSLDQGLQFLIQYYNGEERAKGNILERFSAQQFPDLHSELNLSSLELGDSALYFCASSLWTGRNTIYFGEGSWLTVV.

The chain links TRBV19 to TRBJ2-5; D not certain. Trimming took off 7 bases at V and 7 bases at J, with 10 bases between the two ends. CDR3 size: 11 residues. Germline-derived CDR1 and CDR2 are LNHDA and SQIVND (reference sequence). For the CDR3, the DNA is TGTGCCAGTATGCTAGGTGTGACCCAGTACTTC. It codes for CASMLGVTQYF.

In DNA form, the CDR3 reads TGTGCCAGCAGCCCCGGGGGAGAGACCCAGTACTTC. As protein: CASSPGGETQYF. This sequence joins TRBV6-6 and TRBJ2-5; TRBD2 is a possible D gene (6 bases). The V gene's germline CDR1 is MNHNY and CDR2 SVGAGI (reference sequence). Trimming left V 6 bases short and J 4 bases short, with 9 bases between. This CDR3 region has 12 residues.

Here the CDR3 DNA reads TGTGCCTCCGAACGCTCCCCCGGGTATGGCTACACCTTC. This translates into CASERSPGYGYTF. The rearrangement joins TRBV30 to TRBJ1-2; D is uncertain. Germline V CDR1 and CDR2: GTSNPN, SVGIG (reference sequence). The CDR3 is made up of 13 amino acids. The ends were cut back, 7 bases at V and 5 bases at J, with 17 bases in the middle.

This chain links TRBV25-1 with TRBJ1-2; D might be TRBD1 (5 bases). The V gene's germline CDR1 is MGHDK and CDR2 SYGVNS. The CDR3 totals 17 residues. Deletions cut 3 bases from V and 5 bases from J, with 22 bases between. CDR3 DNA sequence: TGTGCCAGCAGTGAGCCGGGAGGGGCCCGGGGGTTATATGGCTACACCTTC. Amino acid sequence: CASSEPGGARGLYGYTF.

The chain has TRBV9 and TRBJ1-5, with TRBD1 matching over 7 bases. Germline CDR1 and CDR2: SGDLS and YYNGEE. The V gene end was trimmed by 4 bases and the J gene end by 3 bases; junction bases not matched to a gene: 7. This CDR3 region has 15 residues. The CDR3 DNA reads TGTGCCAGCAGCCCAGGGGACAGAACCAATCAGCCCCAGCATTTT. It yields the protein CASSPGDRTNQPQHF. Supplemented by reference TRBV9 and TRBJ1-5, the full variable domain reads DSGVTQTPKHLITATGQRVTLRCSPRSGDLSVYWYQQSLDQGLQFLIQYYNGEERAKGNILERFSAQQFPDLHSELNLSSLELGDSALYFCASSPGDRTNQPQHFGDGTRLSIL.

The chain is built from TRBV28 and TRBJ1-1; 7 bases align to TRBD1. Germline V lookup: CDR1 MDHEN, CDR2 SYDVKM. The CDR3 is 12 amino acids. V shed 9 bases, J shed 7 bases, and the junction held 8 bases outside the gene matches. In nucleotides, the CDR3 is TGTGCCAGTACAGGGGAGGCAGGTGAAGCTTTCTTT. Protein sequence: CASTGEAGEAFF.

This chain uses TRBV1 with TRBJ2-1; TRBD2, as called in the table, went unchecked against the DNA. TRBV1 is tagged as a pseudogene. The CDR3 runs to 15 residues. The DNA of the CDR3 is TGCACCAGCAGCCACAGTCTAGCGGGAACGGATGAGCAGTTCTTC. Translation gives CTSSHSLAGTDEQFF.

The CDR3 reads CASSYPTGGNTEAFF. The CDR3 DNA reads TGCGCCAGCAGCTACCCGACAGGGGGGAACACTGAAGCTTTCTTT. The V gene is TRBV5-1, the J gene TRBJ1-1; the match to TRBD1 covers 9 bases. The CDR3 sequence is 15 residues long. Germline CDR1 and CDR2: SGHRS and YFSETQ. The trim removed 3 bases at V and 1 base at J, leaving 4 bases unmatched.

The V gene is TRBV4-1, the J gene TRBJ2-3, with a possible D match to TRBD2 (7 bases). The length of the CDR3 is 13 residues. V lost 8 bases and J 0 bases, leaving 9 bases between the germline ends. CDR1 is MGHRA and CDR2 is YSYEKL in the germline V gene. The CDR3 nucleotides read TGCGCCAGCGGGGGGGCCAGCACAGATACGCAGTATTTT. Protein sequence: CASGGASTDTQYF.

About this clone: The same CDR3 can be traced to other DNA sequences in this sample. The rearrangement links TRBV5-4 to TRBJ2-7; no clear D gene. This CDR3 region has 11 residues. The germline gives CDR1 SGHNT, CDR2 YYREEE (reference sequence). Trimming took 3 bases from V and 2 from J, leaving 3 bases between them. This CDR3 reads CASSSAYEQYF. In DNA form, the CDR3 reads TGTGCCAGCAGCTCTGCCTACGAGCAGTACTTC. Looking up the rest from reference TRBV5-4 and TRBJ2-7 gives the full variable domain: ETGVTQSPTHLIKTRGQQVTLRCSSQSGHNTVSWYQQALGQGPQFIFQYYREEENGRGNFPPRFSGLQFPNYSSELNVNALELDDSALYLCASSSAYEQYFGPGTRLTVT.

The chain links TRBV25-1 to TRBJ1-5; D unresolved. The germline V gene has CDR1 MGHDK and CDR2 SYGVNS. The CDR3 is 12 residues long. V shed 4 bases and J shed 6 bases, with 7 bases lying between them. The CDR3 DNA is TGTGCCAGCAGTGTAGATGGTCAGCCCCAGCATTTT. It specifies CASSVDGQPQHF.

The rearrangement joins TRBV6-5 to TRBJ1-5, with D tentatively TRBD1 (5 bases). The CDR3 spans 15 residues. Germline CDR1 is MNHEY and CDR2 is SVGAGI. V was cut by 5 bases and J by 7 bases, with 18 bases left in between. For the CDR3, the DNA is TGTGCCAGCAGTACCCTCCCGGGGGAGAACCAGCCCCAGCATTTT. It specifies CASSTLPGENQPQHF.

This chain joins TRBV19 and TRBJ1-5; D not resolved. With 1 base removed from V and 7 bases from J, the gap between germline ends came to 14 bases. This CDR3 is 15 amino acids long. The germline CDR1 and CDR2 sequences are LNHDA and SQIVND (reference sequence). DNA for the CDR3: TGTGCCAGTAGTATAGGAGGTGGAGTTGGGCAGCCCCAGCATTTT. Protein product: CASSIGGGVGQPQHF.

The CDR3 DNA reads as TGTGCCAGCAGTCAGACAGGGGAGGGATCACCCCTCCACTTT. Translation: CASSQTGEGSPLHF. The chain joins TRBV6-5 to TRBJ1-6, with TRBD1 identical over 8 bases. J was trimmed by 10 bases and V by 5 bases; bases with no gene match: 7. The CDR3 spans 14 residues. Germline V gene sequence: CDR1 MNHEY, CDR2 SVGAGI.

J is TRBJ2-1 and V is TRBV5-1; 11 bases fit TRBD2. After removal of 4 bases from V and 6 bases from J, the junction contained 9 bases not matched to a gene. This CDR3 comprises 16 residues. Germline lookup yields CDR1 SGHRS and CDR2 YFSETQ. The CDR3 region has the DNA TGCGCCAGCAGCGCATCTCTAGCGGGGGGCAGCAATGAGCAGTTCTTC. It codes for CASSASLAGGSNEQFF.

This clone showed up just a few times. CDR3 bases: TGTGCCAGCAGTAGACAGGGAGTCCGTGAAGCTTTCTTT. This codes for CASSRQGVREAFF. The rearrangement uses TRBV2 and TRBJ1-1; 7 positions match TRBD1. The CDR3 extends over 13 amino acids. CDR1 SNHLY and CDR2 FYNNEI come from the germline V gene. The trim removed 5 bases at V and 7 bases at J, leaving 7 bases unmatched.

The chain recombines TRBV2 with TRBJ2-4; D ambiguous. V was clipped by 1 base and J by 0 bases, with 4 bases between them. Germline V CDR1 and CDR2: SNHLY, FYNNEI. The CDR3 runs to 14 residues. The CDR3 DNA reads TGTGCCAGCAGTGAAGTCGGAGCCAAAAACATTCAGTACTTC. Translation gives CASSEVGAKNIQYF.

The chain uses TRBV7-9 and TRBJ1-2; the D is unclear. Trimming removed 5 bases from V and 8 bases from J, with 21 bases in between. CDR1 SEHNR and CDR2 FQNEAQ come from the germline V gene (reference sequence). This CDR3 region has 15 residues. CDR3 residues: CASSPTSYAAEGYTF. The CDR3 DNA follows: TGTGCCAGCAGCCCCACTTCGTATGCGGCGGAGGGCTACACCTTC.